The 6 T cell receptor beta chains given below trace back to one sample, sequenced in a study of blood T cell repertoires in COVID-19. Repertoires were generated with immunoSEQ multiplex PCR, while TCRdb's copy carries only in-frame clones and drops some. Found here are some 500,000 clones, about 89% of them singletons; the top ten hold roughly 8.3%. The specimen was peripheral blood. The receptors stem from a woman between 50 and 59 years old with COVID-19, enrolled during active disease.

The V gene is TRBV7-2, the J gene TRBJ2-2; 9 nucleotides agree with TRBD2. The CDR3 covers 18 residues. Germline V gene lookup returns CDR1 SGHTA and CDR2 FQGNSA. V shed 0 bases and J 3 bases; nucleotides not matched to a gene: 8. CDR3 region: CASSLASGGLVYTGELFF. The CDR3 coding sequence is TGTGCCAGCAGCTTAGCTAGCGGGGGCCTTGTTTACACCGGGGAGCTGTTTTTT.

This chain connects TRBV25-1 to TRBJ2-3; 13 bases agree with TRBD2. The CDR3 contains 14 residues. With V trimmed by 6 bases and J by 5 bases, 2 bases remained unmatched. Looked up from germline, CDR1 is MGHDK and CDR2 is SYGVNS. CDR3 protein: CASRTSGGLDTQYF. The CDR3 nucleotides are TGTGCCAGCAGGACTAGCGGGGGGTTAGATACGCAGTATTTT.

The gene calls are TRBV18 and TRBJ2-7; 12 bases line up with TRBD1. V lost 5 bases and J lost 5; bases outside the gene matches: 10. This CDR3 is 16 amino acids long. From germline, CDR1 is KGHSH and CDR2 LQKENI. The CDR3 sequence is CASSSEPGQGANEQYF. CDR3 coding DNA: TGTGCCAGCTCATCGGAACCGGGACAGGGGGCCAACGAGCAGTACTTC.

This chain links TRBV11-2 with TRBJ1-4; D might be TRBD1 (5 bases). The CDR3 runs to 15 residues. The V and J ends lost 5 bases and 8 bases respectively, with 18 bases between them. Germline V gene lookup returns CDR1 SGHAT and CDR2 FQNNGV. The CDR3 DNA reads as TGTGCCAGCAGCATTAGACAGACCGGTCGAGAAAAACTGTTTTTT. Encoded protein: CASSIRQTGREKLFF.

This clone was recorded only once. The DNA of the CDR3 is TGCGCCAGCAGCCCCCGGCTAGCGACGGGCACAGATACGCAGTATTTT. Its protein is CASSPRLATGTDTQYF. This chain links TRBV5-1 with TRBJ2-3; tentatively, D is TRBD2 (6 bases). There are 16 residues in the CDR3. V lost 4 bases to trimming and J lost 1 base, with 16 bases between them. Germline CDR1 SGHRS, CDR2 YFSETQ.

The chain links TRBV5-1 to TRBJ2-5; TRBD2 agrees at 11 bases. From germline, CDR1 is SGHRS and CDR2 YFSETQ. V dropped 0 bases and J dropped 11; count of bases not matched to a gene: 6. The CDR3 extends over 14 amino acids. CDR3 residues: CASSLEVAGGRQYF. The CDR3 region has the DNA TGCGCCAGCAGCTTGGAGGTAGCGGGGGGGCGGCAGTACTTC.